One TCR beta chain is described in this entry. What it recognizes is unknown. This record belongs to a study of T cell responses to AZD1222 COVID-19 vaccine. Study findings and constraints: It was only after the peak T cell response that any repertoires were sampled. Epitopes outside B.1.351 and B.1.1.7 mutated regions reportedly drew nearly half of spike TCRs. Increased Spike-specific TCR breadth and depth were observed after two AZD1222 doses.

Here immunoSEQ multiplex PCR was the method, and the copy in TCRdb shows in-frame clones only, minus some. This sample has under 200,000 clones, with around 92% found just once. Deletions cut 6 bases from V and 2 bases from J, with 11 bases between. Germline V gives CDR1 MNHEY, CDR2 SVGAGI. The CDR3 has 14 amino acids. This sequence originates from an adult in good health. The V gene is TRBV6-5, the J gene TRBJ1-3; D gene uncertain. The source was peripheral blood, collected on day 0 of AZD1222 vaccination. For the CDR3, the DNA is TGTGCCAGCAGCCCAGTTGGAACTGGAAACACCATATATTTT. As protein: CASSPVGTGNTIYF.